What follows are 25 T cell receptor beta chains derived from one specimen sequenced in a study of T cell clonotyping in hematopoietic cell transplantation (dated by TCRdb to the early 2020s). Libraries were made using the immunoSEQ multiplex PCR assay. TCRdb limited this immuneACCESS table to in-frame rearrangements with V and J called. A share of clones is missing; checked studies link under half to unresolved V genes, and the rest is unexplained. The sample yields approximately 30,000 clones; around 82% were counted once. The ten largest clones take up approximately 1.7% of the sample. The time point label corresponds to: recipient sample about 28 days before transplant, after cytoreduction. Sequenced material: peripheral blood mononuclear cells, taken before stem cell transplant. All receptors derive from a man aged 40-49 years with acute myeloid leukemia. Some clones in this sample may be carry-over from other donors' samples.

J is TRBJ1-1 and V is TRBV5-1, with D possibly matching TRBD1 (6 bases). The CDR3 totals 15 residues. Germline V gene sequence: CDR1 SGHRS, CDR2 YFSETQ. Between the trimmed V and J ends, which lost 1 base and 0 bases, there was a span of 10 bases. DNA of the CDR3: TGCGCCAGCAGCTTGACAGGGTGGATGAACACTGAAGCTTTCTTT. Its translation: CASSLTGWMNTEAFF.

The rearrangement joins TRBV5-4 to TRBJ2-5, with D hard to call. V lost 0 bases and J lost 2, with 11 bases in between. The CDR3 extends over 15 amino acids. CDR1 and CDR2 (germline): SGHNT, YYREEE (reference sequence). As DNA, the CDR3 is TGTGCCAGCAGCTTGGGCGGACCTCTTCAAGAGACCCAGTACTTC. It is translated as CASSLGGPLQETQYF.

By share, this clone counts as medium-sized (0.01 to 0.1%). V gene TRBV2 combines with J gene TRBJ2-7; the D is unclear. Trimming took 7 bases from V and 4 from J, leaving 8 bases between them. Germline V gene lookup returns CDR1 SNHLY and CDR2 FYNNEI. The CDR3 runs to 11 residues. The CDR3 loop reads CASNSRYEQYF. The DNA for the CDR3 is TGTGCCAGCAACAGTAGGTACGAGCAGTACTTC.

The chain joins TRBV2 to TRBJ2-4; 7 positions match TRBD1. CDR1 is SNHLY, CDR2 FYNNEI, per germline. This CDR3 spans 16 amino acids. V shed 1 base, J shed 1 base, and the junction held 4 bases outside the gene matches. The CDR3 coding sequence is TGTGCCAGCAGTGAAGAGGGGGCGCGTGCCAAAAACATTCAGTACTTC. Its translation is CASSEEGARAKNIQYF.

CDR3 region: CASSVGHAGGSTNYGYTF. The CDR3 DNA is TGTGCCAGCAGCGTAGGTCATGCAGGGGGGTCGACTAACTATGGCTACACCTTC. V usage is TRBV9 and J usage is TRBJ1-2; TRBD1 matches at 7 bases. J was trimmed by 0 bases and V by 0 bases; bases with no gene match: 11. Germline V gives CDR1 SGDLS, CDR2 YYNGEE. The CDR3 has 18 amino acids.

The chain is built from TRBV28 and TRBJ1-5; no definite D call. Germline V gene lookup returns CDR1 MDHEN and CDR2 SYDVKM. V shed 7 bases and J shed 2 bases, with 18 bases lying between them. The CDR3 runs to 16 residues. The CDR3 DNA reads TGTGCCAGCACCGGTTCCGGGTCGGTTGGCAATCAGCCCCAGCATTTT. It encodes CASTGSGSVGNQPQHF.

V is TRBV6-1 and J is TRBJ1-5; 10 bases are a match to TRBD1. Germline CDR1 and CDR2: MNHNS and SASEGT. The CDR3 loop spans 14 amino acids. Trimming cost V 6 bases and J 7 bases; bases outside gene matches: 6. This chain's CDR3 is CASRVTGGEQPQHF. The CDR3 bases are TGTGCCAGCAGAGTGACAGGGGGCGAACAGCCCCAGCATTTT.

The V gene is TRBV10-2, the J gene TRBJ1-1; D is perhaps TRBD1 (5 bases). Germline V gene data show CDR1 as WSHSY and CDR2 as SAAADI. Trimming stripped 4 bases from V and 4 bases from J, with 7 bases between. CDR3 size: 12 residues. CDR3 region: CASSAGTTEAFF. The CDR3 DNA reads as TGCGCCAGCAGTGCAGGGACCACTGAAGCTTTCTTT.

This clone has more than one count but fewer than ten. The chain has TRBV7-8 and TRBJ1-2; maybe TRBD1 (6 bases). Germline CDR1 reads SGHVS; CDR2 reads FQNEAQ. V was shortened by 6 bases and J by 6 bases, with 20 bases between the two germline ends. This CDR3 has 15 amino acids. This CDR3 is CASSMSGGLVNGYTF. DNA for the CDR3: TGTGCCAGCAGTATGTCGGGGGGCCTGGTAAATGGCTACACCTTC.

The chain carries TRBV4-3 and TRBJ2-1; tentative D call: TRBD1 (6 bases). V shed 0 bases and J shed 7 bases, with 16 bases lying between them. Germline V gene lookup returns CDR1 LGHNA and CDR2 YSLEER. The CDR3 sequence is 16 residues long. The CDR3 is CASSQDSRGTLNEQFF. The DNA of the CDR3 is TGCGCCAGCAGCCAAGATTCGAGGGGGACCTTAAATGAGCAGTTCTTC.

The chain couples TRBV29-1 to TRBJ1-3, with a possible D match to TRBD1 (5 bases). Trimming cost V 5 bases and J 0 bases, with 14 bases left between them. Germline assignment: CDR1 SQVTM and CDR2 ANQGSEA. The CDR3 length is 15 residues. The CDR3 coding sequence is TGCAGCGTTCGGGGGGGATGGGACTCTGGAAACACCATATATTTT. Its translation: CSVRGGWDSGNTIYF.

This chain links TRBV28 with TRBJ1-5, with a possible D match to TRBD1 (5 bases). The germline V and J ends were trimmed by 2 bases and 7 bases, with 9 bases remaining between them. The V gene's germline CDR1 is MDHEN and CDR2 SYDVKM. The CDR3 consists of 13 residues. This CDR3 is CASSLEGVQPQHF. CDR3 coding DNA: TGTGCCAGCAGTTTAGAAGGGGTGCAGCCCCAGCATTTT.

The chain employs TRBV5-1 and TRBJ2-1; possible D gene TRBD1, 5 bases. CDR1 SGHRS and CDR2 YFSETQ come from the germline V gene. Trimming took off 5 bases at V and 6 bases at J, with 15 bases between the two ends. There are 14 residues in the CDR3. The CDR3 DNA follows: TGCGCCAGCAGACCAGGGATTGGGGCCAATGAGCAGTTCTTC. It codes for CASRPGIGANEQFF.

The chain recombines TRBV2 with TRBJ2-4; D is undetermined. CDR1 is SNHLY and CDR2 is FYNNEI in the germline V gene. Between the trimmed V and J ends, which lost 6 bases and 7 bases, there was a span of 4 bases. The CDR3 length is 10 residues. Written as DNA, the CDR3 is TGTGCCAGCAGAGCGAACATTCAGTACTTC. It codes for CASRANIQYF.

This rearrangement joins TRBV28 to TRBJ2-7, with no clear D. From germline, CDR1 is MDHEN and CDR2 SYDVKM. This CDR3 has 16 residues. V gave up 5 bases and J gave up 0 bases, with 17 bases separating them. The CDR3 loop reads CASSRAAERSSYEQYF. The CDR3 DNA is TGTGCCAGCAGTCGGGCGGCAGAAAGGAGCTCCTACGAGCAGTACTTC.

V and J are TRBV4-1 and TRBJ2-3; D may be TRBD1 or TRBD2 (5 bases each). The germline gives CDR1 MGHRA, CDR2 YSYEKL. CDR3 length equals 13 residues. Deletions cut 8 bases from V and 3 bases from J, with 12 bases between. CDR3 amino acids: CASSSEGTDTQYF. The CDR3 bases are TGCGCCAGCTCGTCAGAGGGGACAGATACGCAGTATTTT.

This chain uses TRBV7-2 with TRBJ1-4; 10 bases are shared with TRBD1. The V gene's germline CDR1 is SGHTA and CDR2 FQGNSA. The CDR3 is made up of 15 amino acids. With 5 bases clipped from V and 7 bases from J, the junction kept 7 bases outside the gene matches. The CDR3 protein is CASSLRQGAGEKLFF. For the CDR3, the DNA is TGTGCCAGCAGCCTGAGACAGGGGGCAGGTGAAAAACTGTTTTTT.

In nucleotides, the CDR3 is TGTGCCAGCAGCCCGACAGCACACTCCTACGAGCAGTACTTC. Protein sequence: CASSPTAHSYEQYF. V and J are TRBV28 and TRBJ2-7, with D tentatively TRBD1 (5 bases). This CDR3 region has 14 residues. V lost 6 bases and J lost 0, with 12 bases in between. Germline V gene data show CDR1 as MDHEN and CDR2 as SYDVKM.

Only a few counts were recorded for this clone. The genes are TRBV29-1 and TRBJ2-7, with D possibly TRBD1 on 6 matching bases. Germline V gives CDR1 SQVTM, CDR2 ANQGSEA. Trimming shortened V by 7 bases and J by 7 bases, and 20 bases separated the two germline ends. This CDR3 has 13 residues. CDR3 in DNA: TGCAGCGCTACCAGGACAGTCCAGGGAGAGCAGTACTTC. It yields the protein CSATRTVQGEQYF.

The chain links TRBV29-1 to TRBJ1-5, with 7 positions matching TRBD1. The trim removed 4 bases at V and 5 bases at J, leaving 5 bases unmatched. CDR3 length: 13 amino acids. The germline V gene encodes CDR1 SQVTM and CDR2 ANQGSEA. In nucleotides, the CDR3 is TGCAGCGTTGGGGGCAGGGGGGATCAGCCCCAGCATTTT. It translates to CSVGGRGDQPQHF.

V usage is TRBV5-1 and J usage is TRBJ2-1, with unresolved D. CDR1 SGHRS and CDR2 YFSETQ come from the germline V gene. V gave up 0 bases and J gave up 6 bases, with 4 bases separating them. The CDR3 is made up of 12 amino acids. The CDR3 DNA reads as TGCGCCAGCAGCTTGGCCGGCAATGAGCAGTTCTTC. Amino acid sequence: CASSLAGNEQFF.

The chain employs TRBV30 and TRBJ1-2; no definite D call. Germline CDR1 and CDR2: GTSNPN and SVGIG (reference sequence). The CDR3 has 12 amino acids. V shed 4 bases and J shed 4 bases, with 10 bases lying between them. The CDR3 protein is CAWIEQSYGYTF. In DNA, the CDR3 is TGTGCCTGGATAGAACAGAGCTATGGCTACACCTTC.

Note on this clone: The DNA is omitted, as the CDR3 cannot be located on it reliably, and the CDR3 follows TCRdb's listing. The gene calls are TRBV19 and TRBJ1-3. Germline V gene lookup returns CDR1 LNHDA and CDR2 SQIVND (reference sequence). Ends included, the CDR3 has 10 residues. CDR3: CATLGNTIYF.

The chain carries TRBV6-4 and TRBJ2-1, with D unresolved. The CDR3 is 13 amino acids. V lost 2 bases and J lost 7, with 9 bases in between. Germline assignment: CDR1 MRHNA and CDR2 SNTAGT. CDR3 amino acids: CASSDAAQNEQFF. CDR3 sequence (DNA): TGTGCCAGCAGTGACGCGGCCCAGAATGAGCAGTTCTTC.

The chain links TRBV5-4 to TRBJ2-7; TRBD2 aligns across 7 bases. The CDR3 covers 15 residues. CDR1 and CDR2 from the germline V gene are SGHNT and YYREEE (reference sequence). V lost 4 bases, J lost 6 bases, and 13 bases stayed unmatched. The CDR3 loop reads CASSDPSSGTGEQYF. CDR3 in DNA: TGTGCCAGCAGCGATCCAAGCAGCGGGACGGGCGAGCAGTACTTC.